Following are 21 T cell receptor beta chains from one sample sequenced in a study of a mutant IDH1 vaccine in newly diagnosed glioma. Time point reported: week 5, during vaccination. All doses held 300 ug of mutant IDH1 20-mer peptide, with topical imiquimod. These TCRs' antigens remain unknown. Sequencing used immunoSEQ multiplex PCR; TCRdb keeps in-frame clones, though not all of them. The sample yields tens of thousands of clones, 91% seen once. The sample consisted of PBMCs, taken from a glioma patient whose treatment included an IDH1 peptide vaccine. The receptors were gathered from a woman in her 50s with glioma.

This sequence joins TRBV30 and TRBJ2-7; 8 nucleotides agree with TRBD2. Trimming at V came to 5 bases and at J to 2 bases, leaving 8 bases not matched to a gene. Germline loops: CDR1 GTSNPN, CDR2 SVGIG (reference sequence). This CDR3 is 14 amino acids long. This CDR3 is CAWGERGRAYEQYF. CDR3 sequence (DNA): TGTGCCTGGGGAGAGCGGGGGCGGGCCTACGAGCAGTACTTC.

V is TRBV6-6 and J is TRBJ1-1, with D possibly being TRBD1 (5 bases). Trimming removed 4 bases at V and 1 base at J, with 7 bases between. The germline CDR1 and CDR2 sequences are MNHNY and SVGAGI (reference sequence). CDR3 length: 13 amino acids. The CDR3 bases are TGTGCCAGCAGTTGGGACTGGAACACTGAAGCTTTCTTT. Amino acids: CASSWDWNTEAFF.

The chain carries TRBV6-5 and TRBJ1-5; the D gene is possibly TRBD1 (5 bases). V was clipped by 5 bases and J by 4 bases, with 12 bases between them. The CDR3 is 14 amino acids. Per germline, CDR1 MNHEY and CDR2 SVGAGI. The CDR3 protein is CASSRDRLNQPQHF. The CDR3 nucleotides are TGTGCCAGCAGTCGGGACCGGCTTAATCAGCCCCAGCATTTT.

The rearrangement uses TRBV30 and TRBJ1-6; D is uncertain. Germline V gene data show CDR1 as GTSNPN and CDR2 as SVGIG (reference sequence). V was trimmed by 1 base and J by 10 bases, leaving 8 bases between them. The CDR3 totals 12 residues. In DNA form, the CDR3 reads TGTGCCTGGAGTGCACCCGGCTCACCCCTCCACTTT. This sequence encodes CAWSAPGSPLHF. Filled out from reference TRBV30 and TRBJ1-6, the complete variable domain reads SQTIHQWPATLVQPVGSPLSLECTVEGTSNPNLYWYRQAAGRGLQLLFYSVGIGQISSEVPQNLSASRPQDRQFILSSKKLLLSDSGFYLCAWSAPGSPLHFGNGTRLTVT.

CDR3 protein: CASSPGQATQPQHF. DNA of the CDR3: TGTGCCAGCTCACCTGGACAGGCGACCCAGCCCCAGCATTTT. This chain links TRBV18 with TRBJ1-5; TRBD1 agrees at 7 bases. The trim removed 3 bases at V and 7 bases at J, leaving 6 bases unmatched. Germline CDR1 and CDR2: KGHSH and LQKENI. The CDR3 contains 14 residues. Complete variable domain (other parts from reference TRBV18 and TRBJ1-5): NAGVMQNPRHLVRRRGQEARLRCSPMKGHSHVYWYRQLPEEGLKFMVYLQKENIIDESGMPKERFSAEFPKEGPSILRIQQVVRGDSAAYFCASSPGQATQPQHFGDGTRLSIL.

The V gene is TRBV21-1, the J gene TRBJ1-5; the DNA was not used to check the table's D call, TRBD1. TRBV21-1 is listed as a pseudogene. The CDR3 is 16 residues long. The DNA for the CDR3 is TGTGCCAGCAGCAAAGAGGGCAGGGAATTGGGTCAGCCCCAGCATTTT. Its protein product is CASSKEGRELGQPQHF.

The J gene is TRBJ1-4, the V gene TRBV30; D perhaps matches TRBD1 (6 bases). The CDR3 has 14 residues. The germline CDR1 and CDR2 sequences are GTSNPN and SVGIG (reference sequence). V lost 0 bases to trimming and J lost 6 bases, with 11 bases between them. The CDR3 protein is CAWSVGAGDEKLFF. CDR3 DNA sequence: TGTGCCTGGAGTGTAGGTGCAGGGGATGAAAAACTGTTTTTT.

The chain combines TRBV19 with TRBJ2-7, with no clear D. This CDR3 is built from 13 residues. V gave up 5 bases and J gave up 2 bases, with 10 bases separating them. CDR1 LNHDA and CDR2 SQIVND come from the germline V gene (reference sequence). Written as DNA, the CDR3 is TGTGCCAGTAGTCACGGGTTCACCTACGAGCAGTACTTC. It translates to CASSHGFTYEQYF.

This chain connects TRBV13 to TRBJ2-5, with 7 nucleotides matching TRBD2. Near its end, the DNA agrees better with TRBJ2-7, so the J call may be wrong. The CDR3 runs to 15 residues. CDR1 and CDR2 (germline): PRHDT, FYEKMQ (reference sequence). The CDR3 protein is CASSPPGGERYEQYF. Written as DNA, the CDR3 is TGTGCCAGCAGCCCCCCGGGGGGAGAACGATACGAGCAGTACTTC.

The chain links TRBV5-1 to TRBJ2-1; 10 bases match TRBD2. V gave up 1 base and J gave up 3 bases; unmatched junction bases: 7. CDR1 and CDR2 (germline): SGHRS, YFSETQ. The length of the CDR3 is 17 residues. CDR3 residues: CASSLTSGTQHYNEQFF. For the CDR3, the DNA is TGCGCCAGCAGCTTGACTAGCGGGACCCAGCACTACAATGAGCAGTTCTTC.

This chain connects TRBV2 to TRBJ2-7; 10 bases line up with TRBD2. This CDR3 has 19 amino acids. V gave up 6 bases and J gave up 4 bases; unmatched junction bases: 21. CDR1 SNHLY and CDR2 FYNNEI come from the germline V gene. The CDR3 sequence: CASRGELAWTSGSVYEQYF. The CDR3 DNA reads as TGTGCCAGCAGAGGGGAGCTAGCCTGGACTAGCGGATCTGTTTACGAGCAGTACTTC.

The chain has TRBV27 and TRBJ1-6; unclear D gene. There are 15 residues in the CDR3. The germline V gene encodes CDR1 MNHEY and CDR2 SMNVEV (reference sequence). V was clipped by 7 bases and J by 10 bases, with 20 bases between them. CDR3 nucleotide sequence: TGTGCCAGCACCCGAGGAACAGCCTTACGCTCACCCCTCCACTTT. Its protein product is CASTRGTALRSPLHF.

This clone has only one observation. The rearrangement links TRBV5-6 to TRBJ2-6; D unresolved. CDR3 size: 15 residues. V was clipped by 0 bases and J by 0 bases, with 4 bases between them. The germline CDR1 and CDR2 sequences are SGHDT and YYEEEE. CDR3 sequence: CASSLVTSGANVLTF. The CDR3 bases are TGTGCCAGCAGCTTGGTCACCTCTGGGGCCAACGTCCTGACTTTC.

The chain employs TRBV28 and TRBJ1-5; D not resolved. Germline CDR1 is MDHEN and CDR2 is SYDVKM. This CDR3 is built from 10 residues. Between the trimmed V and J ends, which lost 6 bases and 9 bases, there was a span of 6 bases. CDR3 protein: CASSVWPQHF. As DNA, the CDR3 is TGTGCCAGCAGCGTTTGGCCCCAGCATTTT.

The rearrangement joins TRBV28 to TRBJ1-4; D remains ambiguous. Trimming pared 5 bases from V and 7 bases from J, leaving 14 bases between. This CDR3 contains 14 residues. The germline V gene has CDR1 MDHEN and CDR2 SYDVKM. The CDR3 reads CASSPPWPREKLFF. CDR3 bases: TGTGCCAGCAGTCCCCCATGGCCTCGTGAAAAACTGTTTTTT.

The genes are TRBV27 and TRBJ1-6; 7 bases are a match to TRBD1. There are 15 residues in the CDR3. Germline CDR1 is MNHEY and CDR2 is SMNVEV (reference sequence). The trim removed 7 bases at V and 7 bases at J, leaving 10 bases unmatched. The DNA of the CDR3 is TGTGCCAGCAAGACGGGTCAGGGGGTGAATTCACCCCTCCACTTT. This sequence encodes CASKTGQGVNSPLHF.

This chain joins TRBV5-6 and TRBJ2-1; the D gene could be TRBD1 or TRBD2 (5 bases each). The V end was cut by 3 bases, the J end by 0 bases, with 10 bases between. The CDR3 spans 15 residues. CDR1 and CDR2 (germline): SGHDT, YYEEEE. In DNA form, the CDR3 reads TGTGCCAGCAGCTGGGACCTGAGCTCCTACAATGAGCAGTTCTTC. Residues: CASSWDLSSYNEQFF. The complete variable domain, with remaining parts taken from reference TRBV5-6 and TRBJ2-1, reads DAGVTQSPTHLIKTRGQQVTLRCSPKSGHDTVSWYQQALGQGPQFIFQYYEEEERQRGNFPDRFSGHQFPNYSSELNVNALLLGDSALYLCASSWDLSSYNEQFFGPGTRLTVL.

The DNA of the CDR3 is TGTGCCAGCAGCTCTTTGGGACAGGGGATCGGCTACACCTTC. Translated: CASSSLGQGIGYTF. The rearrangement uses TRBV28 and TRBJ1-2, with 10 bases matching TRBD1. Trimming at V came to 6 bases and at J to 8 bases, leaving 9 bases not matched to a gene. The CDR3 spans 14 residues. Germline assignment: CDR1 MDHEN and CDR2 SYDVKM.

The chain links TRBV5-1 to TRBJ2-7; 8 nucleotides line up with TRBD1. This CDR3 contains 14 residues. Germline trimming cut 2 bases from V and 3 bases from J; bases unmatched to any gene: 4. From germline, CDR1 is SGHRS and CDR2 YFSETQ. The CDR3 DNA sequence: TGCGCCAGCAGCTTAAATACAGGGGGCTACGAGCAGTACTTC. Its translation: CASSLNTGGYEQYF.

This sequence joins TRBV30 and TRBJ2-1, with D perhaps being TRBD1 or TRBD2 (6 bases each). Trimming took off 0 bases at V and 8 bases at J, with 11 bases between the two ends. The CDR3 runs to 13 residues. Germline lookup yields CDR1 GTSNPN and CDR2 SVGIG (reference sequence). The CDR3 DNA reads TGTGCCTGGAGTGTAGGGGGGCAGCATGAGCAGTTCTTC. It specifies CAWSVGGQHEQFF.

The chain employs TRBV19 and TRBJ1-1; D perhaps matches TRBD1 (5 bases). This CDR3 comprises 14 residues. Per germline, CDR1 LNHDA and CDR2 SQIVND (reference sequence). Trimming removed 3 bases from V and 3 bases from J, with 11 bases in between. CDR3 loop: CASSISGFDTEAFF. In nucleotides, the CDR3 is TGTGCCAGTAGTATTTCAGGGTTCGACACTGAAGCTTTCTTT.